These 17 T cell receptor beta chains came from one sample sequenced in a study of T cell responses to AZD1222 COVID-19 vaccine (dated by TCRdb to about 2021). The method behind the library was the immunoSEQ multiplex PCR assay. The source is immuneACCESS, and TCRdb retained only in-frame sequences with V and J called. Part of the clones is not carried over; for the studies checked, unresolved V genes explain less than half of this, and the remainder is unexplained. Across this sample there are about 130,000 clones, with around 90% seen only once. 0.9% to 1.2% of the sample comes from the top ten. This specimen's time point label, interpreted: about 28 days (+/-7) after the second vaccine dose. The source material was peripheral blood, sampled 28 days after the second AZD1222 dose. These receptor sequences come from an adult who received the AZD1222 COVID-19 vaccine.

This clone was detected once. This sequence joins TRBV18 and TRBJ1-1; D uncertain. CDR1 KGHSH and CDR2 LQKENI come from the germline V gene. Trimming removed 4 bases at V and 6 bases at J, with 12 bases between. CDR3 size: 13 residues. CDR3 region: CASSRDYSAEAFF. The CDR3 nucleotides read TGTGCCAGCTCACGGGATTATTCCGCTGAAGCTTTCTTT. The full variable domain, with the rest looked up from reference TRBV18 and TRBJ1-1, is NAGVMQNPRHLVRRRGQEARLRCSPMKGHSHVYWYRQLPEEGLKFMVYLQKENIIDESGMPKERFSAEFPKEGPSILRIQQVVRGDSAAYFCASSRDYSAEAFFGQGTRLTVV.

The CDR3: CAWSRGAGSYEQYF. The DNA for the CDR3 is TGTGCCTGGAGTAGAGGGGCAGGGTCGTACGAGCAGTACTTC. The V gene is TRBV30, the J gene TRBJ2-7, with D perhaps being TRBD1 or TRBD2 (5 bases each). This CDR3 spans 14 amino acids. Trimming left V 2 bases short and J 4 bases short, with 15 bases between. CDR1 is GTSNPN and CDR2 is SVGIG in the germline V gene (reference sequence).

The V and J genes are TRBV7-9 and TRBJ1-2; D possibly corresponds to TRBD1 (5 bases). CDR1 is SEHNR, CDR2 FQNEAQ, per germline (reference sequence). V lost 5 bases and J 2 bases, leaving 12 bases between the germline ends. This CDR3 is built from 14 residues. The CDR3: CASSPGAINYGYTF. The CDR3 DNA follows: TGTGCCAGCAGCCCCGGGGCAATAAACTATGGCTACACCTTC. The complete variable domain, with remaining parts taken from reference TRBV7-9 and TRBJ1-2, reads DTGVSQNPRHKITKRGQNVTFRCDPISEHNRLYWYRQTLGQGPEFLTYFQNEAQLEKSRLLSDRFSAERPKGSFSTLEIQRTEQGDSAMYLCASSPGAINYGYTFGSGTRLTVV.

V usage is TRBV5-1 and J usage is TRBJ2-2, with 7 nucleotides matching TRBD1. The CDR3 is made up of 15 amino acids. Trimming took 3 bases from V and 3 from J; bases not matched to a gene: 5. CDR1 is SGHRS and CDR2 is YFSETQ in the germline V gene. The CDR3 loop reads CASSYPGTDTGELFF. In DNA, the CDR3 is TGCGCCAGCAGCTACCCCGGGACAGACACCGGGGAGCTGTTTTTT.

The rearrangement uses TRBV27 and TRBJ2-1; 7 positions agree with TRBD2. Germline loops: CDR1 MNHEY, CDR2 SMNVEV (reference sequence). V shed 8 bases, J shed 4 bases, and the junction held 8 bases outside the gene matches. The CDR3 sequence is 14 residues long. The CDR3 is CASGRFGGYNEQFF. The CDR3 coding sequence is TGTGCCAGCGGGCGGTTCGGGGGGTACAATGAGCAGTTCTTC.

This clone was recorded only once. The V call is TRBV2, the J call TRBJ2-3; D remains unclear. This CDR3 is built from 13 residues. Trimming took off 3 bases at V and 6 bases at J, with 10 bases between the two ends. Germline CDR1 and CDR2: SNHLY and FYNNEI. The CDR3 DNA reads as TGTGCCAGCAGTGAGAATGGCCTCGATACGCAGTATTTT. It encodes CASSENGLDTQYF.

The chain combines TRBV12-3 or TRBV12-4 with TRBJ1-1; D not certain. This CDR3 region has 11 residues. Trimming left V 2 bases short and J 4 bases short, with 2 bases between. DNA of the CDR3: TGTGCCAGCAGTTTAACCACTGAAGCTTTCTTT. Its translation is CASSLTTEAFF.

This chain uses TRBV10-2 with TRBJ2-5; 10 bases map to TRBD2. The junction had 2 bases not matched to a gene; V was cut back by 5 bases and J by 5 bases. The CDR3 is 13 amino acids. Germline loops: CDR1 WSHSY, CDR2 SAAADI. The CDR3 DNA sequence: TGCGCCAGCAGTCTAGCGGGAGTGGAGACCCAGTACTTC. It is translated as CASSLAGVETQYF.

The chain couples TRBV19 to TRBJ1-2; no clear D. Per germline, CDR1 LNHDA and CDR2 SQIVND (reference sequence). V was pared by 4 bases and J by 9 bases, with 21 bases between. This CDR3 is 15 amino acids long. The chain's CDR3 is CASSTPQTGLWRYTF. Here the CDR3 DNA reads TGTGCCAGTAGTACCCCACAAACGGGCCTATGGCGCTACACCTTC.

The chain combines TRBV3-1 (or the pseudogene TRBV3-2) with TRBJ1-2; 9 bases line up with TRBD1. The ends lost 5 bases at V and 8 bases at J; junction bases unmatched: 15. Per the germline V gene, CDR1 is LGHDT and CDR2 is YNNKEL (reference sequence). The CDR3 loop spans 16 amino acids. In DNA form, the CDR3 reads TGTGCCAGCAGCAGGAAACTAACACAGGGGGCAGGAGGCTACACCTTC. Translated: CASSRKLTQGAGGYTF.

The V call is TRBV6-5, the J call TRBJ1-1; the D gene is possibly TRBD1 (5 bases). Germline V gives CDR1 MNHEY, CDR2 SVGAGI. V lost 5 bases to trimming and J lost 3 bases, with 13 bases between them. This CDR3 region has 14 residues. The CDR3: CASSRRTGDTEAFF. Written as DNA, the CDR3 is TGTGCCAGCAGTCGTCGAACGGGGGACACTGAAGCTTTCTTT.

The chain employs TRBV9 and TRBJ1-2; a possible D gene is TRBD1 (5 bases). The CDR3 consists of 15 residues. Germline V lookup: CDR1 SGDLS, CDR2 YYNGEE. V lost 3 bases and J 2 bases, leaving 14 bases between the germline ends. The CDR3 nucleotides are TGTGCCAGCAGCGCCTGGGACGGGATGAACTATGGCTACACCTTC. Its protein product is CASSAWDGMNYGYTF.

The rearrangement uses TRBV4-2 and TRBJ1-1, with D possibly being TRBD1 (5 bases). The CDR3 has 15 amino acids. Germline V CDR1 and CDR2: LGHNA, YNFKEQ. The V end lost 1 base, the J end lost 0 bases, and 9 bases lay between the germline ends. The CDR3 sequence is CASSQGQQVNTEAFF. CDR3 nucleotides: TGTGCCAGCAGCCAAGGACAGCAAGTGAACACTGAAGCTTTCTTT.

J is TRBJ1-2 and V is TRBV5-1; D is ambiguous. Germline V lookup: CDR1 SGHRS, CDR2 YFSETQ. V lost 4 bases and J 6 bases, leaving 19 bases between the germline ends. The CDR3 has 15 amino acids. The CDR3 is CASSDGPLDTHGYTF. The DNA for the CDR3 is TGCGCCAGCAGCGACGGGCCGCTTGACACCCATGGCTACACCTTC.

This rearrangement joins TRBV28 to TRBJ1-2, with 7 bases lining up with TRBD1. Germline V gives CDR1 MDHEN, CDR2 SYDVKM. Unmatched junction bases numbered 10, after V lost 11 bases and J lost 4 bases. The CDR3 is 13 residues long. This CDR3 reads CAARQGSVYGYTF. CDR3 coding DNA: TGTGCCGCACGACAGGGTTCGGTCTATGGCTACACCTTC.

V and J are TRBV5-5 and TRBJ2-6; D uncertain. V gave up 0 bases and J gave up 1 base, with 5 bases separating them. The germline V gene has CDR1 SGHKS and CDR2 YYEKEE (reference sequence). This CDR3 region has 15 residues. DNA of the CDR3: TGTGCCAGCAGCTTGGCTGGTTCTGGGGCCAACGTCCTGACTTTC. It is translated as CASSLAGSGANVLTF.

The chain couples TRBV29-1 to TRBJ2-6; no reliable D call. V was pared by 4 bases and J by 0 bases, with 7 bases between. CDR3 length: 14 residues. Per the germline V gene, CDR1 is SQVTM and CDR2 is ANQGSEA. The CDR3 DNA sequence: TGCAGCGTTGGCCAGAACTCTGGGGCCAACGTCCTGACTTTC. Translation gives CSVGQNSGANVLTF.